These 6 T cell receptor beta chains were all obtained from the same sample, sequenced in a study of OX40 agonist ivuxolimab in advanced cancers. TCRdb's table, derived via immunoSEQ multiplex PCR, lists solely in-frame clones and lacks some. The repertoire includes more than 60,000 clones, 87% of them detected once, and about 5% sits in the top ten. The material was CD4+ or CD8+ T cells sorted from blood, obtained in a trial of the OX40 agonist ivuxolimab. These receptor sequences come from an adult with an advanced solid tumor such as melanoma, head and neck, liver or kidney cancer.

The chain recombines TRBV27 with TRBJ1-2; 9 bases agree with TRBD1. From germline, CDR1 is MNHEY and CDR2 SMNVEV (reference sequence). Germline trimming cut 4 bases from V and 2 bases from J; bases unmatched to any gene: 2. CDR3 length: 14 amino acids. CDR3 bases: TGTGCCAGCAGTTCCGGGACAGGGAACTATGGCTACACCTTC. Its protein product is CASSSGTGNYGYTF.

CDR3 DNA: TGTGCCAGCAGCGGATCGACGAGAGCAGCGCGAAAGACCTATGGCTACACCTTC. This translates into CASSGSTRAARKTYGYTF. V is TRBV7-4 and J is TRBJ1-2; D ambiguous. V lost 5 bases and J lost 4, with 26 bases in between. Germline values: CDR1 SGHVT, CDR2 SQSDAQ. The CDR3 loop spans 18 amino acids.

There are a few counts of this clone. V gene TRBV7-3 combines with J gene TRBJ2-3; tentatively, D is TRBD1 (6 bases). The germline V gene has CDR1 SGHTA and CDR2 FQGTGA. V shed 6 bases and J shed 4 bases, with 11 bases lying between them. The CDR3 has 13 residues. The CDR3 spells CASSLTGPDTQYF. The DNA of the CDR3 is TGTGCCAGCAGTCTGACAGGACCAGATACGCAGTATTTT.

This clone occurred once. V and J are TRBV6-1 and TRBJ2-7, with D hard to call. Trimming took 3 bases from V and 6 from J, leaving 18 bases between them. Germline V CDR1 and CDR2: MNHNS, SASEGT. The CDR3 spans 15 residues. The chain's CDR3 is CASSDTELVRSEQYF. The CDR3 DNA reads as TGTGCCAGCAGTGATACAGAGCTAGTAAGGAGCGAGCAGTACTTC.

The chain combines TRBV28 with TRBJ2-1; 16 bases agree with TRBD2. The V and J ends lost 4 bases and 10 bases, in that order; junction bases with no gene match: 10. Germline V CDR1 and CDR2: MDHEN, SYDVKM. The CDR3 spans 17 residues. This CDR3 is CASSSRGTSGRAREQFF. As DNA, the CDR3 is TGTGCCAGCAGTTCCCGGGGGACTAGCGGGAGGGCCAGGGAGCAGTTCTTC.

The chain employs TRBV30 and TRBJ2-1; 8 bases align to TRBD2. The V gene's germline CDR1 is GTSNPN and CDR2 SVGIG (reference sequence). This CDR3 has 14 residues. J was trimmed by 4 bases and V by 5 bases; bases with no gene match: 7. The CDR3 loop is CAWYLSGVYNEQFF. The DNA for the CDR3 is TGTGCCTGGTACCTTAGCGGGGTTTACAATGAGCAGTTCTTC.